This T cell receptor (beta chain) was sequenced in a study of blood T cell repertoires in COVID-19. Germline V gene lookup returns CDR1 GTSNPN and CDR2 SVGIG (reference sequence). The CDR3 sequence is 14 residues long. The V gene lost 4 bases and the J gene lost 6 bases, with 13 bases spanning the gap. Only in-frame clones appear in the TCRdb table, and some are missing; sequencing was by immunoSEQ multiplex PCR. The sample has over 250,000 clones, 85% to 90% seen once; the top ten hold about an eighth. This chain connects TRBV30 to TRBJ1-6, with D tentatively TRBD1 (6 bases). The sequenced sample was peripheral blood. This TCR was sampled from a human donor in a cohort sampled during active COVID-19. This CDR3 reads CAWTFQGINSPLHF. CDR3 bases: TGTGCCTGGACGTTCCAGGGGATTAATTCACCCCTCCACTTT. The full variable domain, completed using reference TRBV30 and TRBJ1-6, is SQTIHQWPATLVQPVGSPLSLECTVEGTSNPNLYWYRQAAGRGLQLLFYSVGIGQISSEVPQNLSASRPQDRQFILSSKKLLLSDSGFYLCAWTFQGINSPLHFGNGTRLTVT.